This TCR beta chain was documented in a study of blood T cell repertoires in COVID-19. Overall study context: In each case, the material was cDNA or gDNA derived from T cells, B-cell-depleted T cells, or PBMCs.

With V trimmed by 8 bases and J by 2 bases, 4 bases remained unmatched. CDR3 size: 13 residues. Resolution of symptoms, clearance, or two negative PCRs was present in recovered Cohort 3 donors. The assay was immunoSEQ multiplex PCR, and TCRdb's table has in-frame clones only and misses some. The data contain about 430,000 clones, 85% to 90% of them singletons. V usage is TRBV12-3 or TRBV12-4 and J usage is TRBJ2-7, with TRBD2 matching 9 bases. The sample consisted of PBMCs or T cells enriched from blood (not recorded which). This TCR was recovered from a man in his thirties or forties who had recovered from COVID-19. CDR3 DNA sequence: TGTGCCAGCGGGGCGGGAGGGCCCTACGAGCAGTACTTC. Residues: CASGAGGPYEQYF.